The clone carrying this T cell receptor beta chain was detected ten times or more. V was shortened by 7 bases and J by 7 bases, with 12 bases between the two germline ends. Germline V gene data show CDR1 as SGDLS and CDR2 as YYNGEE. CDR3 length: 13 amino acids. The data stem from a study of blood T cell repertoires in COVID-19. Study overall: Samples representing acute and convalescent COVID-19 were sourced from the United States, Italy and Spain. In each case, the material was cDNA or gDNA derived from T cells, B-cell-depleted T cells, or PBMCs.

Authors' data handling: Reference gene primer amplification gave estimated nucleated cell counts. The method was immunoSEQ multiplex PCR; TCRdb's version includes in-frame clones alone and lacks a portion of them. That table supplies the V and J calls and clone size; D and trimming were determined from the DNA. This repertoire shows about 170,000 clones, about 85% found once; its top ten account for approximately 1.1%. Sequenced sample: peripheral blood. This TCR came from a man between 60 and 70 years old who had recovered from COVID-19. The chain employs TRBV9 and TRBJ1-6; D gene unclear. The CDR3 nucleotides read TGTGCCAGCGCTTCCAGTCCCAATTCACCCCTCCACTTT. As protein: CASASSPNSPLHF.